A selection of T cell receptor beta chains follows, all from one sample in a study of OX40 agonist ivuxolimab in advanced cancers. TCRdb's copy holds only in-frame clones and misses some; the assay was immunoSEQ multiplex PCR. The sample shows approximately 60,000 clones, 92% of them seen only once. The input for sequencing was CD4+ or CD8+ T cells sorted from blood, taken in a trial of the OX40 agonist ivuxolimab. These TCRs come from an adult with an advanced solid tumor such as melanoma, head and neck, liver or kidney cancer. CDR3s include the opening cysteine and the closing phenylalanine or tryptophan. D genes are given only for firm matches. Expanded clones are given a class, and other clones once, few, many or no size at all.

>.|TRBV7-3|TRBD2|TRBJ2-1
CASSLGPAGKYNEQFF
TGTGCCAGCAGCTTAGGTCCAGCGGGAAAGTACAATGAGCAGTTCTTC
>.|TRBV5-1|TRBD2|TRBJ2-1
CASSLDGRGATEQFF
TGCGCCAGCAGCTTGGACGGGCGGGGGGCGACTGAGCAGTTCTTC
>.|TRBV6-1|.|TRBJ1-1
CASRGPTEAFF
TGTGCCAGCAGGGGGCCTACTGAAGCTTTCTTT
>.|TRBV6-1|TRBD1|TRBJ2-7
CASSGPTGGKYF
TGTGCCAGCAGTGGACCGACAGGGGGCAAGTACTTC
>.|TRBV18|.|TRBJ1-2
CASSPPEGIPGGYTF
TGTGCCAGCTCACCACCCGAAGGGATTCCGGGTGGCTACACCTTC
>.|TRBV27|.|TRBJ2-3
CASNRDGDTQYF
TGTGCCAGCAACCGGGACGGAGATACGCAGTATTTT
>.|TRBV11-3|TRBD1|TRBJ1-3
CASSPTGAGNTIYF
TGTGCCAGCAGCCCGACAGGGGCTGGAAACACCATATATTTT
>once|TRBV7-9|.|TRBJ2-5
CASSLGGPIQETQYF
TGTGCCAGCAGCTTAGGGGGGCCGATCCAAGAGACCCAGTACTTC
>.|TRBV7-3|.|TRBJ1-4
CASSPGRATNEKLFF
TGTGCCAGCAGCCCGGGACGGGCAACTAATGAAAAACTGTTTTTT
>.|TRBV5-4|TRBD1|TRBJ1-1
CASSSVSDRGTEAFF
TGTGCCAGCAGCTCTGTGTCTGACAGGGGTACTGAAGCTTTCTTT
>.|TRBV6-5|.|TRBJ2-5
CASSLTGTHQETQYF
TGTGCCAGCAGCCTTACCGGGACACATCAAGAGACCCAGTACTTC
>.|TRBV28|.|TRBJ1-3
CASTHVRNLWGGPGNTIYF
TGTGCCAGCACCCATGTGCGGAATCTTTGGGGCGGCCCTGGAAACACCATATATTTT